This entry is about one T cell receptor beta chain. Its binding antigen is unknown. Within one base of it there is no much larger clone, and no base qualities were kept. The sample comes from a study of beta chain features in type 1 diabetes (dated by TCRdb to 2016 to 2019). Regarding the complete study: Mean age, gender distribution, total cell number and subset yield did not differ between patients and healthy donors. A total of some 110 million sorted cells were examined across all samples, and a strong correlation was observed between cell number per subset and RNA yield. In the study, TCRB repertoires of sorted circulating CD4+ T cell subsets from recently diagnosed type 1 diabetes patients were compared with those of matched healthy donors. Whereas all 30 or so donors provided naive and central memory subsets, regulatory and stem cell-like memory subsets were isolated from just 8 patients and about eight healthy donors. The research as a whole found: Shorter templates might be favored by PCR, yet because patient and control samples were amplified and corrected together, any such skew would affect both groups equally. A moderate but significant shortening of TCRB CDR3 length was observed in type 1 diabetes patients in all four CD4+ subsets. At VDJ recombination sites, type 1 diabetes patients had fewer insertions and more deleted nucleotides, which implies abnormalities in thymic rearrangement. Naive, central memory and regulatory TCRB repertoires appeared to be more similar among patients than among healthy donors. Only small numbers of individuals were included in the HLA sub-analyses, which left unresolved whether HLA type had any influence on TCRB rearrangement. Sequencing cDNA rather than genomic DNA could over-represent highly expressing activated cells, although activation and CD3 levels did not differ between groups.

V was cut back by 1 base and J by 2 bases, leaving a gap of 13 bases between them. The CDR3 sequence holds 16 residues, the cysteine and phenylalanine included. CDR3 DNA only is kept here, 48 bases in frame from base 1. From the germline V gene, CDR1 is SGHVS and CDR2 is FQNEAQ. Each donor gave one peripheral blood draw, averaging roughly 100 mL, which was collected into heparinised tubes. Using a panel that included CD45RO, CCR7, CD25, CD127, CD95 and CD27, naive, central memory, regulatory and stem cell-like memory CD4+ T cells were sorted on a BD FACSAria II. Purity was above 98% for every sorted population. PBMCs were separated immediately by Lymphoprep density gradient centrifugation and were stained directly, without being cultured. Samples were stained and sorted in pairs, with one healthy donor and one patient per experiment, so that batch effects were minimized. All of the isolated RNA was reverse transcribed with the High Capacity cDNA Reverse Transcription Kit, so expressed TCRB transcripts were sequenced. Deep immunoSEQ sequencing was performed on naive, central memory and regulatory T cell samples, with an average of around 3.4 million total reads per sample. Sorted cells were lysed in RLT buffer, and RNA was extracted using DNase-treated RNeasy Micro or Mini kits according to cell number. To prevent cross-contamination, each cell subset was processed individually, whereas patient and healthy donor samples were processed jointly. The immunoSEQ multiplex PCR was used to amplify TCRB sequences from cDNA, yielding 87-bp fragments that span the CDR3 region. Sequencing of the amplicons was done on the Illumina HiSeq platform. The original methods were these. Synthetic template baselines were used to correct PCR bias computationally, reads within Hamming distance 2 were collapsed together, and singletons that could not be merged were discarded. Reads were aligned to IMGT to assign V, D and J genes, CDR3 length, and insertions or deletions at six rearrangement sites. Clonotype counts were normalized to sorted cell number within each subset before computing true diversity and Gini coefficients with the tcR R package. The overlap coefficient, calculated on TCRB nucleotide sequences, was used to quantify repertoire sharing. The source is immuneACCESS, and TCRdb retained only in-frame sequences with V and J called. Part of the clones is not carried over; for the studies checked, unresolved V genes explain less than half of this, and the remainder is unexplained. The V and J calls and clone size were taken over from that table, and D and trimming were inferred from the DNA. Counted in this sample were about 320,000 clones; less than 15% of them appeared once. The ten largest clones take up more than 6.5% of the sample.

Rearrangement joined TRBV7-8 to TRBJ2-3; the D call could be TRBD1 or TRBD2, with each sharing 5 bases. The sequence derives from a man aged 25-45 years in good health. Sequenced sample: central memory CD4+ T cells from blood. The CDR3 reads CASSLEVWGTTDTQYF. The sequenced DNA: TGTGCCAGCAGCTTAGAGGTTTGGGGGACCACAGATACGCAGTATTTT.